These T cell receptor beta chains were read from a single sample in a study of blood T cell repertoires in COVID-19. This table comes from immunoSEQ multiplex PCR, and its TCRdb copy is limited to in-frame clones, with some not included. The sample yields fewer than 200,000 clones, approximately 82% seen once. The specimen sequenced was PBMCs or T cells enriched from blood (not recorded which). Receptors originate from a woman in her 50s in a cohort exposed to, infected with or recovered from COVID-19 (not recorded which). Both conserved end residues are part of each CDR3. A D gene is named only where the DNA matches it firmly. Rows may omit the clone size; those that give it use once, few, many or a size class.

clone size: few; D gene: NA; J gene: TRBJ2-7; V gene: TRBV11-2; CDR3 DNA: TGTGCCAGCAGCTTGGGCGGGTTCGAGCAGTACTTC; CDR3 protein: CASSLGGFEQYF
clone size: few; D gene: NA; J gene: TRBJ2-3; V gene: TRBV6-4; CDR3 DNA: TGTGCCAGCAGTGAGGTCGGGGGCACAGATACGCAGTATTTT; CDR3 protein: CASSEVGGTDTQYF
clone size: NA; D gene: NA; J gene: TRBJ1-5; V gene: TRBV5-1; CDR3 DNA: TGCGCCAGCAGCTTGGCGAACTCCGACCAAGAAAGGACAGTCAATCAGCCCCAGCATTTT; CDR3 protein: CASSLANSDQERTVNQPQHF
clone size: NA; D gene: NA; J gene: TRBJ1-2; V gene: TRBV6-5; CDR3 DNA: TGTGCCAGCAGTCCCACGCCGGGAAACTATGGCTACACCTTC; CDR3 protein: CASSPTPGNYGYTF
clone size: few; D gene: NA; J gene: TRBJ1-2; V gene: TRBV7-9; CDR3 DNA: TGTGCCAGCAGCCAAGGGACTTTGAACTATGGCTACACCTTC; CDR3 protein: CASSQGTLNYGYTF
clone size: NA; D gene: NA; J gene: TRBJ1-4; V gene: TRBV19; CDR3 DNA: TGTGCCAGTAGTGTCCTCGGAGAACCTGAAAAACTGTTTTTT; CDR3 protein: CASSVLGEPEKLFF
clone size: NA; D gene: NA; J gene: TRBJ2-7; V gene: TRBV6-5; CDR3 DNA: TGTGCCAGCAGTTCCGCGGGGTCCTACGAGCAGTACTTC; CDR3 protein: CASSSAGSYEQYF
clone size: NA; D gene: NA; J gene: TRBJ2-1; V gene: TRBV6-5; CDR3 DNA: TGTGCCAGCAGTCCCTTAATGTCACAATACAATGAGCAGTTCTTC; CDR3 protein: CASSPLMSQYNEQFF
clone size: NA; D gene: NA; J gene: TRBJ1-2; V gene: TRBV7-2; CDR3 DNA: TGTGCCAGCAGCTTAGGGGGAGGATATGGCTACACCTTC; CDR3 protein: CASSLGGGYGYTF
clone size: NA; D gene: NA; J gene: TRBJ1-1; V gene: TRBV5-1; CDR3 DNA: TGCGCCAGCAGCTTGGGGAGGGTGATTAACACTGAAGCTTTCTTT; CDR3 protein: CASSLGRVINTEAFF
clone size: NA; D gene: NA; J gene: TRBJ2-3; V gene: TRBV6-1; CDR3 DNA: TGTGCCAGCAGTGACGCTCCGAGCAGCACAGATACGCAGTATTTT; CDR3 protein: CASSDAPSSTDTQYF
clone size: few; D gene: TRBD1; J gene: TRBJ1-6; V gene: TRBV11-1; CDR3 DNA: TGTGCCAGCAGCCATCGGGACAGTTCACCCCTCCACTTT; CDR3 protein: CASSHRDSSPLHF
clone size: NA; D gene: TRBD2; J gene: TRBJ2-2; V gene: TRBV19; CDR3 DNA: TGTGCCAGTAGTATCTTCGAAGGGAGGGTGCTGTTTTTT; CDR3 protein: CASSIFEGRVLFF
clone size: NA; D gene: NA; J gene: TRBJ2-1; V gene: TRBV7-2; CDR3 DNA: TGTGCCAGCAGCTTAAGGGTTGGTGATAGCGGAAATGAGCAGTTCTTC; CDR3 protein: CASSLRVGDSGNEQFF
clone size: NA; D gene: TRBD1; J gene: TRBJ1-3; V gene: TRBV4-2; CDR3 DNA: TGTGCCAGCAGCCAAGAGTACCGAGAGGGGGCAAGAAACACCATATATTTT; CDR3 protein: CASSQEYREGARNTIYF
clone size: NA; D gene: TRBD1; J gene: TRBJ1-4; V gene: TRBV19; CDR3 DNA: TGTGCCAGTAGTGGACAGGGGGCAACTAATGAAAAACTGTTTTTT; CDR3 protein: CASSGQGATNEKLFF
clone size: NA; D gene: NA; J gene: TRBJ2-1; V gene: TRBV6-4; CDR3 DNA: TGTGCCAGCAGCCAACTAGGGTCGAATGAGCAGTTCTTC; CDR3 protein: CASSQLGSNEQFF